The clone carrying this T cell receptor (beta chain) was detected only a few times. Its target is unknown. The 5'RACE method, run with constant-segment primers, produced TCR alpha and TCR beta cDNA libraries (carrying sample barcodes and UMIs). TCRdb redid the calling of the 5' RACE reads with MiXCR, one entry per CDR3 protein. The top ten hold less than 30% of the sample, which has more than 110,000 distinct CDR3 sequences, 14% seen once. This entry comes from a study of T-cell memory formation after mild COVID-19. The V and J ends lost 7 bases and 4 bases respectively, with 8 bases between them. Germline loops: CDR1 SQVTM, CDR2 ANQGSEA. The CDR3 consists of 11 residues. The study's findings and limits: There were some responding clones in pre-infection memory, which suggested that cross-reactive memory had joined. Shrinking CD4+ clones resided mostly in CM and EM, and CD8+ ones in EMRA. From day 15 to 85, contracting clones were balanced between CD4 and CD8, whereas later expanders leaned toward CD4+.

Sequencing was performed on PBMCs or a T cell subset sorted from them (not recorded which). The receptor's source is an adult woman who had mild COVID-19 (a few samples of this study predate the infection). Cell type and time point are not known. The rearrangement uses TRBV29-1 and TRBJ1-5; D is unresolved. The CDR3 coding sequence is TGCAGCGGCGGGCGGAATCAGCCCCAGCATTTT. It translates to CSGGRNQPQHF.